Reported below is one T cell receptor (beta chain). The target antigen is unknown. Template switching by 5'RACE with UMIs generated the TCR beta cDNA. TCRdb reanalyzed the 5' RACE reads and collapses them to one entry per CDR3 protein, without DNA. The sample data list 550,000 to 600,000 distinct CDR3 sequences. The data stem from a study of T cells expressing NK-cell markers. Germline assignment: CDR1 DFQATT and CDR2 SNEGSKA (reference sequence). This CDR3 contains 16 residues. Study-level findings and limits: NKG2C+ dominant clonotype frequencies in about six donors were roughly 1.0-7.5% of CD8+ T cells.

The V gene is TRBV20-1, the J gene TRBJ2-1. Material: blood T cells: a sorted CD56 or NKG2C T cell subset, CD4+ or CD8+ T cells, or bulk PBMC T cells (not recorded which). This receptor was taken from a man between 18 and 35 years old in good health. The CDR3 loop reads CSARDNAGVSYNEQFF.